The rows below give T cell receptor beta chains drawn from one sample of a study of cytomegalovirus exposure and HLA in healthy donors. Measured with immunoSEQ multiplex PCR; TCRdb has only the in-frame clones, and not every one. This sample has around 130,000 clones, with about four fifths found just once. Sequenced input: PBMCs. The receptors were gathered from a woman aged 18-30 years in good health and CMV-seronegative. CDR3s include the opening cysteine and the closing phenylalanine or tryptophan. Each record gives: clone size, V gene, D gene, CDR3 protein. A D gene is named only where the DNA matches it firmly. Part of the rows lack a size; the others show once, few, many or a class for expanded clones.

- TRBV6-1 - CASSDQGVDEQYF
- TRBV5-6 - CASSVSGANGLTF
- TRBV14 TRBD1 CASNGQGTGKLFF
- TRBV30 - CAWSVSQYYGYTF
- TRBV23-1 TRBD2 CASSFPGGQETQYF
- TRBV6-7 - CASSPPRRDGRMNTEAFF
few TRBV21-1 - CASSLTKETQYF
- TRBV9 - CASSPRQNTEAFF
- TRBV2 TRBD2 CASSEYLGTSGGNEQFF
- TRBV5-4 TRBD2 CASSLGGRGETQYF
- TRBV7-2 TRBD1 CASSSQGATGNTIYF
- TRBV5-1 - CASSLAVPNTEAFF
- TRBV6-5 - CASSYDRSRPQHF
- TRBV27 - CASSLRGRDTGELFF
- TRBV5-1 - CASSPQGPIYGYTF
- TRBV18 - CASRDTRSNQPQHF
- TRBV4-1 - CASSREASPSTDTQYF
- TRBV7-8 TRBD2 CASSLGGRSDEQYF
- TRBV27 - CASTFTGSTDTQYF
- TRBV6-4 TRBD1 CASSGTVTDTQYF
- TRBV5-8 - CASSSDRSTSYGYTF
few TRBV29-1 TRBD1 CSVDGPGDRGQAFF
few TRBV4-3 TRBD1 CASSRSRGTGSLEQYF
- TRBV4-2 TRBD1 CASSQDQRQGRQPQHF
- TRBV7-9 - CASSFGGRDLGKLFF
- TRBV18 TRBD1 CASSQPGQGEEKLFF
- TRBV6-6 TRBD1 CASRTGALSYEQYF